The entry that follows covers one T cell receptor (beta chain) sequence. This sample is part of a study of blood T cell repertoires in COVID-19. In the authors' workflow: Reference gene primer amplification yielded estimated nucleated cell counts. Clones were sequenced by immunoSEQ multiplex PCR, and TCRdb holds only the in-frame ones, with some missing. The D gene and trimming were derived from the DNA, and the V and J assignments and clone size from that table. The data hold some 110,000 clones, with around 80% observed a single time. The CDR3 runs 15 residues. The V and J ends lost 6 bases and 10 bases, in that order; junction bases with no gene match: 13. CDR1 and CDR2 (germline): SGHRS, YFSETQ.

The sequence was collected from a man older than 75 with COVID-19, enrolled during active disease. Sequences were obtained from peripheral blood. The chain couples TRBV5-1 to TRBJ2-1, with 10 positions matching TRBD2. CDR3 region: CASKRDLAGEREQFF. CDR3 nucleotide sequence: TGCGCCAGCAAGAGGGACCTAGCGGGAGAACGGGAGCAGTTCTTC.